Below are 10 T cell receptor beta chains sequenced from a single sample in a study of metastatic and nonmetastatic thyroid tumors. The entire patient cohort was treatment-naive prior to thyroid surgery. From the PCR reads, TCRdb re-called clones with MiXCR. Of fewer than 40,000 clones in the sample, 30% were seen once. The sequencing input was blood. These receptors were collected from a female donor with papillary thyroid cancer or a benign thyroid nodule (not recorded which). Some clones in this sample may be carry-over from other donors' samples.

In its sample, this clone was seen many times. This chain uses TRBV24-1 with TRBJ2-1; D might be TRBD1 (6 bases). V was shortened by 4 bases and J by 6 bases, with 15 bases between the two germline ends. There are 15 residues in the CDR3. Germline values: CDR1 KGHDR, CDR2 SFDVKD. As DNA, the CDR3 is TGTGCCACCAGTGACATTGGACAGTTCGGCAATGAGCAGTTCTTC. It specifies CATSDIGQFGNEQFF.

V and J are TRBV5-4 and TRBJ1-1; 7 bases map to TRBD1. The J segment lost 7 bases and the V segment lost 0 bases, leaving 6 bases of the junction unmatched. Germline V gene lookup returns CDR1 SGHNT and CDR2 YYREEE (reference sequence). The CDR3 runs 14 residues. CDR3 nucleotides: TGTGCCAGCAGCTTGGGGCAGGGGGTCTTTGAAGCTTTCTTT. Residues: CASSLGQGVFEAFF.

The chain employs TRBV5-1 and TRBJ2-2; 9 nucleotides match TRBD1. There are 16 residues in the CDR3. In germline, CDR1 is SGHRS, CDR2 YFSETQ. The DNA of the CDR3 is TGCGCGAGCGGGACAGGGCGCGAGCCGAACACCGGGGAGCTGTTTTTT. It encodes CASGTGREPNTGELFF.

The chain links TRBV6-5 to TRBJ2-6; 7 bases match TRBD1. Germline V gene sequence: CDR1 MNHEY, CDR2 SVGAGI. The CDR3 length is 16 residues. Trimming at V came to 2 bases and at J to 1 base, leaving 2 bases not matched to a gene. The CDR3 sequence is CASSYRGQSGANVLTF. DNA for the CDR3: TGTGCCAGCAGTTACCGGGGACAGTCTGGGGCCAACGTCCTGACTTTC.

This clone was counted ten times or more. The rearrangement joins TRBV28 to TRBJ1-3; D gene ambiguous. This CDR3 contains 14 residues. CDR1 MDHEN and CDR2 SYDVKM come from the germline V gene. Trimming stripped 8 bases from V and 5 bases from J, with 16 bases between. The CDR3 loop reads CASGVTELRNTIYF. Here the CDR3 DNA reads TGTGCCAGCGGAGTAACAGAGCTGCGAAACACCATATATTTT.

Concerning this clone: This CDR3 is missing its conserved last phenylalanine or tryptophan, likely due to a read error. The DNA is omitted, as the CDR3 cannot be located on it reliably, and the CDR3 follows TCRdb's listing. The rearrangement uses TRBV9 and TRBJ2-6; TRBD1 is the table's D call, not checked against the DNA. CDR1 SGDLS and CDR2 YYNGEE come from the germline V gene. The CDR3 is 8 residues long, counting both termini. CDR3: CASTPNME.

The chain employs TRBV11-2 and TRBJ2-3; the match to TRBD2 covers 12 bases. Germline V gives CDR1 SGHAT, CDR2 FQNNGV. This CDR3 spans 19 amino acids. V gave up 1 base and J gave up 0 bases; unmatched junction bases: 8. In nucleotides, the CDR3 is TGTGCCAGCAGCTTAGGGAGACTAGCGGGAGTGTCGAGCACAGATACGCAGTATTTT. It is translated as CASSLGRLAGVSSTDTQYF.

Many counts were recorded for this clone. This sequence joins TRBV2 and TRBJ2-1; 9 bases align to TRBD2. This CDR3 has 15 amino acids. The germline V gene has CDR1 SNHLY and CDR2 FYNNEI. Trimming at V came to 4 bases and at J to 10 bases, leaving 11 bases not matched to a gene. The CDR3 here is CASSGQAASGNEQFF. The DNA of the CDR3 is TGTGCCAGCAGTGGGCAGGCCGCTAGCGGGAACGAGCAGTTCTTC.

The table lists this clone with many counts. This chain links TRBV6-5 with TRBJ1-3; the D is unclear. Germline V gene lookup returns CDR1 MNHEY and CDR2 SVGAGI. The CDR3 sequence is 16 residues long. V was cut by 2 bases and J by 4 bases, with 15 bases left in between. The CDR3 reads CASSYGWELEGNTIYF. The CDR3, as DNA: TGTGCCAGCAGTTACGGTTGGGAACTGGAGGGAAACACCATATATTTT.

The chain uses TRBV30 and TRBJ2-7; 10 bases line up with TRBD2. CDR3 length equals 13 residues. The V segment lost 0 bases and the J segment 9 bases; nucleotides outside the gene matches: 5. Germline lookup yields CDR1 GTSNPN and CDR2 SVGIG (reference sequence). The CDR3 DNA follows: TGTGCCTGGAGTGTACGGTTAGCGGGAGGGCAGTACTTC. It is translated as CAWSVRLAGGQYF.